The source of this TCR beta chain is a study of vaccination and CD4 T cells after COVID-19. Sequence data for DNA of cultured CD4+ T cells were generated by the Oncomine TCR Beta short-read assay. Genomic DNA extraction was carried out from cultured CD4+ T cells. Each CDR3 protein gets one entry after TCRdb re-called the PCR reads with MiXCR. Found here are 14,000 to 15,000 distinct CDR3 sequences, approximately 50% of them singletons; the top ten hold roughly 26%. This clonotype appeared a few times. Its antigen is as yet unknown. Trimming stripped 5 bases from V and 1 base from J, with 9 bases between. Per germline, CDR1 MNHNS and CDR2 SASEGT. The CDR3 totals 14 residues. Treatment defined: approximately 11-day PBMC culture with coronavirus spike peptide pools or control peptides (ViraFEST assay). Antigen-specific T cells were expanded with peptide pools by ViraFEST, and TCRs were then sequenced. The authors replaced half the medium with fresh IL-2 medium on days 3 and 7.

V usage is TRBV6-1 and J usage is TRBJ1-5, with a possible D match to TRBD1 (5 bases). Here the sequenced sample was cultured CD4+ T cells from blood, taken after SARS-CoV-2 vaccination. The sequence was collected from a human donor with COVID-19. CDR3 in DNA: TGTGCCAGCAGTCCGGACAACAGCAATCAGCCCCAGCATTTT. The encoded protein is CASSPDNSNQPQHF.